This T cell receptor (beta chain) was recovered during a study of blood T cell repertoires in COVID-19 (dated by TCRdb to 2019 to 2021). About the investigation overall: Samples covering the acute and convalescent phases of COVID-19 were provided by collaborators in the United States, Italy and Spain. The material from the prospective study consisted of cDNA or gDNA derived from T cells, B-cell-depleted T cells, or PBMCs. Subjects who had been exposed to COVID-19, were actively infected with it, or had recovered from it provided the deeply sampled blood TCRbeta repertoires that made up the dataset. The repertoires were released in a freely available public database meant as a resource for research on the immune response to SARS-CoV-2. Samples were obtained from the ongoing ImmuneRACE study (first 160 participants) and from roughly 1,300 subjects provided by 6 global collaborators. The sample metadata nearly always contained a de-identified subject ID, COVID-19 status, age in years and sex. Where available, HLA class I and class II types were taken from metadata supplied by the sample provider and were not determined by assay-based typing. Study-level results and caveats: How much clinical and demographic metadata was included differed by source and by participant, and the metadata was provided uncurated.

TCRbeta CDR3 regions were amplified from genomic DNA using the immunoSEQ Assay, a bias-controlled multiplex PCR. Per the source publication's procedure: Nucleated cell counts per sample were estimated from amplification of reference gene primers within the assay. To quantify the absolute abundance of each unique TCRbeta CDR3 rearrangement, sequence reads were collapsed and filtered. Productive Simpson clonality was computed per sample as the square root of Simpson's diversity index over productive rearrangements. This immuneACCESS table, as held by TCRdb, lists in-frame sequences with V and J called but not all clones. Of the missing ones, under half trace to an unresolved V gene in checked studies; the others have no known cause. From that table come the V and J calls and clone size; the DNA was used to work out D and trimming. The sample records about 110,000 clones, almost 80% of which are singletons. Of the sample, about a sixth is held by the ten largest clones.

Whole blood was collected in K2EDTA tubes by collaborating institutions according to the institutions' own protocols. Collaborator samples were shipped for TCRbeta analysis as frozen whole blood, isolated PBMCs, or DNA extracted from either sample type. This clone was observed at least ten times. No antigen is known for it. No base qualities exist here, and no much larger clone lies one base off it. Sequenced sample: peripheral blood. This TCR derives from an elderly woman with active or convalescent COVID-19.

The nucleotides read TGCGCCAGCAGCCAAGGGTTTTCCGGGGCAGATACGCAGTATTTT. It translates as CASSQGFSGADTQYF. The chain is made from TRBV4-1 and TRBJ2-3, with TRBD2 perhaps the D gene, on 5 matching bases. The CDR3, cysteine through phenylalanine, is 15 amino acids long. Only the CDR3 portion is preserved as DNA: 45 bases, with reading frame beginning at the first base. As encoded in the germline V gene, CDR1 is MGHRA while CDR2 is YSYEKL. V is cut by 1 base and J by 4 bases, and the space between the germline ends is 12 bases.